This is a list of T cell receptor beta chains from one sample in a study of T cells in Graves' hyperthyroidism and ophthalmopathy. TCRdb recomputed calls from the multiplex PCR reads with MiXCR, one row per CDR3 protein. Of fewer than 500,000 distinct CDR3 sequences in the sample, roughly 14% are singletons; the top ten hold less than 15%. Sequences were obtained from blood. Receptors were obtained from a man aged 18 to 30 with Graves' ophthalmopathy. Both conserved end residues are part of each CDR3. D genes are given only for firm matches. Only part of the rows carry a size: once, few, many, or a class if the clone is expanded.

cdr3_nt: TGTGCCAGCAGCCCGGGACTTCTCGGGGAGCTGTTTTTT
cdr3_aa: CASSPGLLGELFF
clone_size: once
d_call: -
v_call: TRBV5-6
j_call: TRBJ2-2
cdr3_length: 13

cdr3_nt: TGCAGCGCTCGTACAGGGGCCGGAGATTCACCCCTCCACTTT
cdr3_aa: CSARTGAGDSPLHF
clone_size: few
d_call: TRBD1
v_call: TRBV29-1
j_call: TRBJ1-6
cdr3_length: 14

cdr3_nt: TGTGCCAGCAGCTTAGGTCCCCTTCGGGAGACCCAGTACTTC
cdr3_aa: CASSLGPLRETQYF
clone_size: many
d_call: -
v_call: TRBV7-8
j_call: TRBJ2-5
cdr3_length: 14

cdr3_nt: TGTGCCAGCAGCTTCGGGGTCCTGAGGGTATACAATGAGCAGTTCTTC
cdr3_aa: CASSFGVLRVYNEQFF
clone_size: few
d_call: -
v_call: TRBV7-2
j_call: TRBJ2-1
cdr3_length: 16

cdr3_nt: TGTGCCAGCAGCGGGCAGTGGGGGGGCGAGACCCAGTACTTC
cdr3_aa: CASSGQWGGETQYF
clone_size: -
d_call: -
v_call: TRBV9
j_call: TRBJ2-5
cdr3_length: 14

cdr3_nt: TGTGCCAGCAGCGCAATCGGACTAGCGGGGGATGAGCAGTACTTC
cdr3_aa: CASSAIGLAGDEQYF
clone_size: many
d_call: TRBD2
v_call: TRBV3-1
j_call: TRBJ2-7
cdr3_length: 15

cdr3_nt: TGCAGCGCTACTAGCACAGGGGAAAGGCAGTACTTC
cdr3_aa: CSATSTGERQYF
clone_size: many
d_call: -
v_call: TRBV20-1
j_call: TRBJ2-7
cdr3_length: 12

cdr3_nt: TGTGCCATCACCAACCGCTCCTACAATGAGCAGTTCTTC
cdr3_aa: CAITNRSYNEQFF
clone_size: -
d_call: -
v_call: TRBV10-3
j_call: TRBJ2-1
cdr3_length: 13

cdr3_nt: TGTGCCAGCTCACCAGCGAATGGGTACACAGATACGCAGTATTTT
cdr3_aa: CASSPANGYTDTQYF
clone_size: few
d_call: -
v_call: TRBV18
j_call: TRBJ2-3
cdr3_length: 15

cdr3_nt: TGTGCCACCAGTGATTTGCAGCTGGGGGGCGAGGAGACCCAGTACTTC
cdr3_aa: CATSDLQLGGEETQYF
clone_size: few
d_call: -
v_call: TRBV24-1
j_call: TRBJ2-5
cdr3_length: 16

cdr3_nt: TGTGCCAGCAGCTTAGCAGCGGGAGCGAACGAGCAGTACTTC
cdr3_aa: CASSLAAGANEQYF
clone_size: many
d_call: TRBD2
v_call: TRBV7-3
j_call: TRBJ2-7
cdr3_length: 14

cdr3_nt: TGTGCCAGCAGCTTCACTTACCGGGACGGCACCTACGAGCAGTACTTC
cdr3_aa: CASSFTYRDGTYEQYF
clone_size: many
d_call: -
v_call: TRBV6-2/TRBV6-3
j_call: TRBJ2-7
cdr3_length: 16

cdr3_nt: TGTGCCAGCAGCACGCGACAGGTTTCCGGGGAGCTGTTTTTT
cdr3_aa: CASSTRQVSGELFF
clone_size: -
d_call: -
v_call: TRBV7-9
j_call: TRBJ2-2
cdr3_length: 14

cdr3_nt: TGTGCCAGCAGCCCTAGCGGCTCCTATAATTCACCCCTCCACTTT
cdr3_aa: CASSPSGSYNSPLHF
clone_size: few
d_call: -
v_call: TRBV7-3
j_call: TRBJ1-6
cdr3_length: 15

cdr3_nt: TGTGCCAGCAGCCAAGAGAACAGTTATTCCTACGAGCAGTACTTC
cdr3_aa: CASSQENSYSYEQYF
clone_size: many
d_call: -
v_call: TRBV3-1
j_call: TRBJ2-7
cdr3_length: 15

cdr3_nt: TGCGCCAGCAGCTTGGACGCGACCTCCTACGAGCAGTACTTC
cdr3_aa: CASSLDATSYEQYF
clone_size: many
d_call: -
v_call: TRBV5-1
j_call: TRBJ2-7
cdr3_length: 14

cdr3_nt: TGTGCCAGCAGCCAAGAGGCTGGGTTGTATGGCTACACCTTC
cdr3_aa: CASSQEAGLYGYTF
clone_size: many
d_call: -
v_call: TRBV3-1
j_call: TRBJ1-2
cdr3_length: 14

cdr3_nt: TGTGCCAGTGAGGAGTCCGGGGCCAAGAACTATGGCTACACCTTC
cdr3_aa: CASEESGAKNYGYTF
clone_size: -
d_call: -
v_call: TRBV19
j_call: TRBJ1-2
cdr3_length: 15

cdr3_nt: TGCGCCAGCAGCTTGGAAGTGACAGGGTCAGGTCAGCCCCAGCATTTT
cdr3_aa: CASSLEVTGSGQPQHF
clone_size: many
d_call: TRBD1
v_call: TRBV5-1
j_call: TRBJ1-5
cdr3_length: 16

cdr3_nt: TGTGCCAGCAGTGTGGGACAGAGGGGCAATCAGCCCCAGCATTTT
cdr3_aa: CASSVGQRGNQPQHF
clone_size: many
d_call: TRBD1
v_call: TRBV27
j_call: TRBJ1-5
cdr3_length: 15

cdr3_nt: TGTGCCAGCAGTTTGGGCGGGAGGCTATACAATGAGCAGTTCTTC
cdr3_aa: CASSLGGRLYNEQFF
clone_size: many
d_call: TRBD2
v_call: TRBV28
j_call: TRBJ2-1
cdr3_length: 15

cdr3_nt: TGCAGTGCTGGGACCGGGACCTCCCTATACGAGCAGTACTTC
cdr3_aa: CSAGTGTSLYEQYF
clone_size: many
d_call: -
v_call: TRBV20-1
j_call: TRBJ2-7
cdr3_length: 14